This record covers a single TCR beta chain. TCRdb fed the RACE reads into MiXCR, producing one record per CDR3 protein. Found here are tens of thousands of distinct CDR3 sequences, over 9.5% of them singletons; the top ten hold approximately 2.2%. This sample is part of a study of human T cells and chemical hapten exposure. Noted time point: patch test 1, 2 weeks after DPC sensitization. This sample's treatment: therapeutic diphenylcyclopropenone sensitization with weekly scalp DPC. This clonotype was sampled from a man aged 40-49 years with alopecia areata. Some clones in this sample may be carry-over from other donors' samples. Sequencing used whole blood, obtained in connection with sensitization to the hapten diphenylcyclopropenone (DPC).

The CDR3 reads CASTPPGLDYNEQFF. Here the CDR3 DNA reads TGTGCCAGCACCCCCCCGGGCCTCGACTACAATGAGCAGTTCTTC. The chain carries TRBV27 and TRBJ2-1; D remains unclear. V lost 7 bases and J lost 3, with 16 bases in between. The CDR3 sequence is 15 residues long. CDR1 MNHEY and CDR2 SMNVEV come from the germline V gene (reference sequence).